This TCR beta chain was sequenced during a study of regulatory T cells in long-lasting Graves disease. The CDR3 has 12 amino acids. CDR1 KGHDR and CDR2 SFDVKD come from the germline V gene. Deletions cut 3 bases from V and 4 bases from J, with 3 bases between. Many counts were recorded for this clonotype. Arm-PCR of CDR3 regions with iRepertoire HTBI primers generated TCR beta libraries. MiXCR was run by TCRdb on the multiplex PCR reads, yielding one entry per CDR3 protein. The sample records hundreds of thousands of distinct CDR3 sequences, 15% to 20% being singletons. Documented time point: newly diagnosed GD, antithyroid drugs for less than 3 months. From PBMCs, RNA was extracted and then used to make the TCR library. The same data also went into a second study, on T cells in Graves' hyperthyroidism and ophthalmopathy.

The source is a woman aged 25 to 39 with Graves disease. The specimen was peripheral blood mononuclear cells (PBMCs), collected at new diagnosis, from a patient treated with antithyroid drugs. The chain employs TRBV24-1 and TRBJ1-5, with D unclear. CDR3 residues: CATSDPNQPQHF. The DNA for the CDR3 is TGTGCCACCAGTGATCCAAATCAGCCCCAGCATTTT.